This T cell receptor (beta chain) appears in the sequencing data of a study of T cell repertoires in cytomegalovirus infection. About the study: Alongside well-studied HLA-B-restricted CMV epitopes, recently identified HLA-C-restricted CMV epitopes were also used. Public TCR beta signatures were indicative of both CMV infection and a matching HLA type. Study observations and caveats: Accumulated public TCR beta family frequency recognized individuals carrying CMV together with the relevant HLA.

Each CDR3 protein gets one entry after TCRdb re-called the reads with MiXCR. The table shows roughly 920,000 distinct CDR3 sequences, with 31% occurring only once. The germline V gene has CDR1 SGHDT and CDR2 YYEEEE. Trimming cost V 1 base and J 5 bases, with 16 bases left between them. The CDR3 sequence is 15 residues long. This clonotype was seen more than once but under ten times. Its matching antigen is unknown. The receptor was derived from a human donor in good health (CMV status not recorded). Some clones in this sample may be carry-over from other donors' samples. The V call is TRBV5-6, the J call TRBJ2-7; either TRBD1 or TRBD2 may fit D (6 bases each). The input for sequencing was cultured CD8+ T cells from PBMCs, taken from culture after CMV antigen stimulation. The CDR3 reads CASSLRRGEHNEQYV. CDR3 coding DNA: TGTGCCAGCAGCTTGAGGAGGGGGGAGCACAACGAGCAGTACGTC.